Sequencing of this T cell receptor beta chain was carried out in a study of metastatic and nonmetastatic thyroid tumors. The overall study: Malignant and benign thyroid patients had repertoires compared in peripheral blood and tumor or nodule tissue.

TCRdb reprocessed the PCR reads using MiXCR. Of 20,000 to 25,000 clones listed, less than 15% are singletons. Thyroid surgery took place with no prior treatment in any patient. The receptor was isolated from a female donor with papillary thyroid cancer or a benign thyroid nodule (not recorded which). Some clones in this sample may be carry-over from other donors' samples. Specimen: tumor tissue.

The CDR3 sequence: CASSQKMENTEAFF. The CDR3 DNA sequence: TGTGCCAGCAGCCAAAAGATGGAGAACACTGAAGCTTTCTTT. The gene calls are TRBV4-2 and TRBJ1-1; D call uncertain. The V gene's germline CDR1 is LGHNA and CDR2 YNFKEQ. The CDR3 has 14 residues. V was shortened by 2 bases and J by 1 base, with 8 bases between the two germline ends.